This TCR beta chain was documented in a study of blood T cells in healthy people across ages. There are 14 residues in the CDR3. Germline CDR1 reads LGHDT; CDR2 reads YNNKEL (reference sequence). V was shortened by 3 bases and J by 3 bases, with 10 bases between the two germline ends. There are many counts of this clonotype. Then a second PCR, running about 6 to 11 cycles, was carried out with a sample-barcoded 5' primer and a J-beta primer mix. TCRdb independently ran MiXCR on the 5' RACE reads; one entry per CDR3 protein. Among about 670,000 distinct CDR3 sequences listed, approximately 52% were seen once.

The specimen was blood. The origin of this receptor is a woman of 80 years or more in good health. The chain combines TRBV3-1 with TRBJ2-3, with D possibly matching TRBD2 (6 bases). The CDR3 sequence: CASSQPGSTDTQYF. As DNA, the CDR3 is TGTGCCAGCAGCCAGCCCGGGAGTACAGATACGCAGTATTTT.